These 10 T cell receptor beta chains were all obtained from the same sample, sequenced in a study of long-term antiretroviral therapy in people with HIV. Version v3.0 of the immunoSEQ assay was performed at survey level. The method was immunoSEQ multiplex PCR; TCRdb's version includes in-frame clones alone and lacks a portion of them. The sample carries about 39,000 clones, 75% to 90% recorded once. The material was unsorted PBMCs, obtained 3.1 years after starting antiretroviral therapy. The receptors originated from a woman between 45 and 65 years old with HIV.

This chain connects TRBV14 to TRBJ2-2; D remains ambiguous. Germline V gene data show CDR1 as SGHDN and CDR2 as FVKESK. V gave up 2 bases and J gave up 1 base, with 5 bases separating them. The length of the CDR3 is 14 residues. CDR3 sequence: CASSQRVNTGELFF. The CDR3 DNA is TGTGCCAGCAGCCAAAGGGTGAACACCGGGGAGCTGTTTTTT.

DNA of the CDR3: TGTGCCAGCAGGGAAGACAGGGCTCTAGCCAAAAACATTCAGTACTTC. It specifies CASREDRALAKNIQYF. The chain is built from TRBV25-1 and TRBJ2-4, with 7 bases lining up with TRBD1. This CDR3 contains 16 residues. CDR1 is MGHDK, CDR2 SYGVNS, per germline. Trimming cost V 6 bases and J 0 bases; bases outside gene matches: 8.

The chain combines TRBV2 with TRBJ1-2; no clear D gene. The CDR3 extends over 12 amino acids. Germline V CDR1 and CDR2: SNHLY, FYNNEI. V lost 6 bases to trimming and J lost 8 bases, with 13 bases between them. The CDR3 is CASRDIVEGYTF. In nucleotides, the CDR3 is TGTGCCAGCAGAGATATAGTGGAAGGCTACACCTTC.

The chain employs TRBV15 and TRBJ2-7; D tentatively reads TRBD1 or TRBD2 (5 bases each). Germline CDR1 reads LNHNV; CDR2 reads YYDKDF (reference sequence). The V gene lost 1 base and the J gene lost 0 bases, with 7 bases spanning the gap. CDR3 length: 14 amino acids. For the CDR3, the DNA is TGTGCCACCAGCAGAGGGGGGTACTCCTACGAGCAGTACTTC. Translation gives CATSRGGYSYEQYF.

The V gene is TRBV2, the J gene TRBJ2-7; 7 bases match TRBD1. CDR1 is SNHLY, CDR2 FYNNEI, per germline. This CDR3 is built from 14 residues. V lost 5 bases to trimming and J lost 4 bases; unmatched junction nucleotides: 8. The CDR3 DNA reads TGTGCCAGCAGTAAACAGGGGTCGTTTTACGAGCAGTACTTC. This encodes CASSKQGSFYEQYF.

The chain employs TRBV10-3 and TRBJ2-7; D call uncertain. This CDR3 has 13 amino acids. From germline, CDR1 is ENHRY and CDR2 SYGVKD. The ends were cut back, 2 bases at V and 3 bases at J, with 8 bases in the middle. The DNA of the CDR3 is TGTGCCATCAGTGAGCCCGGGTACTACGAGCAGTACTTC. Protein: CAISEPGYYEQYF.

CDR3 bases: TGCAGCGTTGGGGACAGCTCCTACGAGCAGTACTTC. It translates to CSVGDSSYEQYF. The V call is TRBV29-1, the J call TRBJ2-7, with TRBD1 matching 7 bases. The CDR3 totals 12 residues. Germline trimming cut 4 bases from V and 0 bases from J; bases unmatched to any gene: 0. Germline CDR1 SQVTM, CDR2 ANQGSEA.

The rearrangement uses TRBV7-9 and TRBJ2-4; D is unresolved. Per the germline V gene, CDR1 is SEHNR and CDR2 is FQNEAQ (reference sequence). The CDR3 has 13 residues. V was pared by 2 bases and J by 11 bases, with 13 bases between. This CDR3 is CASSLSAAALQYF. The CDR3 DNA is TGTGCCAGCAGCTTATCGGCGGCTGCTCTTCAGTACTTC.

The chain employs TRBV30 and TRBJ1-1; D not resolved. The V gene lost 0 bases and the J gene lost 1 base, with 6 bases spanning the gap. Germline-derived CDR1 and CDR2 are GTSNPN and SVGIG (reference sequence). This CDR3 is built from 13 residues. The CDR3 DNA reads as TGTGCCTGGAGTGTACGACAGAACACTGAAGCTTTCTTT. Translating gives CAWSVRQNTEAFF. Full variable domain (remainder filled in from reference TRBV30 and TRBJ1-1): SQTIHQWPATLVQPVGSPLSLECTVEGTSNPNLYWYRQAAGRGLQLLFYSVGIGQISSEVPQNLSASRPQDRQFILSSKKLLLSDSGFYLCAWSVRQNTEAFFGQGTRLTVV.

This sequence joins TRBV7-2 and TRBJ1-2; TRBD1 matches at 7 bases. With V trimmed by 0 bases and J by 2 bases, 3 bases remained unmatched. Germline V gene data show CDR1 as SGHTA and CDR2 as FQGNSA. The CDR3 has 15 residues. DNA for the CDR3: TGTGCCAGCAGCTTAGCAGGACAGGTGAACTATGGCTACACCTTC. It yields the protein CASSLAGQVNYGYTF.